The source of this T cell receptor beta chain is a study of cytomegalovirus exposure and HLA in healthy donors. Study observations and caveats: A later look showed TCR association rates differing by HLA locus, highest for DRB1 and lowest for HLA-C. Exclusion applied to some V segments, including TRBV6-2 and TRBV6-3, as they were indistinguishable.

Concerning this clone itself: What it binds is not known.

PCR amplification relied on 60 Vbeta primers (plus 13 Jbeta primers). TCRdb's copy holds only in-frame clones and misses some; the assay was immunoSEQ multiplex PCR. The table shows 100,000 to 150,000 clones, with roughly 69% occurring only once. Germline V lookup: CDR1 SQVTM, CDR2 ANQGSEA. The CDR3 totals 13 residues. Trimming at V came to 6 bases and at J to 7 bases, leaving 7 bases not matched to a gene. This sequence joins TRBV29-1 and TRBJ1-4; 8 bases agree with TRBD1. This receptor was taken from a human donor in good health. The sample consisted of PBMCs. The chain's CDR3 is CSVDPGGSEKLFF. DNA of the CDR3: TGCAGCGTCGATCCAGGGGGCTCTGAAAAACTGTTTTTT. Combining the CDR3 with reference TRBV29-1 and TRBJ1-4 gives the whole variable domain SAVISQKPSRDICQRGTSLTIQCQVDSQVTMMFWYRQQPGQSLTLIATANQGSEATYESGFVIDKFPISRPNLTFSTLTVSNMSPEDSSIYLCSVDPGGSEKLFFGSGTQLSVL.